These T cell receptor beta chains were read from a single sample in a study of persistence of HIV-infected CD4 T cells. What these receptors recognize is not known. Assay: immunoSEQ multiplex PCR; the TCRdb copy retains only in-frame clones and omits some. The data hold 36,000 or so clones, with 82% observed a single time. Specimen: cultured CD4+ T cells from PBMCs, collected from a patient who received antiretroviral therapy. These receptors all come from an adult with HIV. The donor label of this sample is uncertain. The CDR3 runs from the conserved cysteine through the conserved F or W. A D gene is named only where the DNA matches it firmly. The size of a clone is reported for some rows only, either as once, few or many, or as a class for expanded clones.

TRBD1 | NA | TRBJ1-6 | TRBV7-6 | CASSARQGNSPLHF | TGTGCCAGCAGCGCCAGACAGGGGAATTCACCCCTCCACTTT
TRBD1 | once | TRBJ1-2 | TRBV30 | CAADRGLSYGYTF | TGTGCCGCCGACAGGGGGCTTAGCTATGGCTACACCTTC
NA | few | TRBJ1-2 | TRBV10-2 | CASSLTGGYYGYTF | TGCGCCAGCAGCCTAACCGGGGGGTACTATGGCTACACCTTC
TRBD2 | NA | TRBJ2-3 | TRBV19 | CASSMTSGGMTDTQYF | TGTGCCAGTAGTATGACTAGCGGGGGGATGACAGATACGCAGTATTTT
TRBD1 | once | TRBJ1-4 | TRBV5-8 | CASSAPGQGLNEKLFF | TGTGCCAGCAGCGCGCCGGGACAGGGCCTTAATGAAAAACTGTTTTTT
NA | NA | TRBJ2-7 | TRBV18 | CASSLNRVGSYEQYF | TGTGCCAGCTCCCTTAACAGGGTCGGATCCTACGAGCAGTACTTC
NA | NA | TRBJ2-3 | TRBV9 | CASSPIGGLLGDTQYF | TGTGCCAGCAGCCCGATAGGCGGGCTGTTAGGGGATACGCAGTATTTT
TRBD1 | NA | TRBJ1-1 | TRBV27 | CASSFRTGDRPRNTEAFF | TGTGCCAGCAGTTTTCGGACAGGGGACAGACCTCGGAACACTGAAGCTTTCTTT
NA | few | TRBJ1-3 | TRBV7-6 | CASSLQGSGGNTIYF | TGTGCCAGCAGCTTACAGGGATCAGGTGGAAACACCATATATTTT
TRBD2 | NA | TRBJ2-1 | TRBV12-3/TRBV12-4 | CASSLAGTSPFF | TGTGCCAGCAGTTTAGCCGGGACTAGTCCGTTCTTC
NA | NA | TRBJ1-1 | TRBV1 | CTSSQDSGTDTEAFF | TGCACCAGCAGCCAAGATTCTGGGACGGACACTGAAGCTTTCTTT
NA | NA | TRBJ2-2 | TRBV5-1 | CASSQTGELFF | TGCGCCAGCAGCCAAACCGGGGAGCTGTTTTTT
TRBD1 | NA | TRBJ1-1 | TRBV30 | CAWSDRGRLAFF | TGTGCCTGGAGTGACAGGGGGCGGCTGGCTTTCTTT
TRBD2 | NA | TRBJ2-1 | TRBV5-1 | CASSPGLAGANEQFF | TGCGCCAGCAGCCCTGGACTAGCGGGGGCCAATGAGCAGTTCTTC
TRBD1 | NA | TRBJ1-4 | TRBV29-1 | CSVRQGGEKLFF | TGCAGCGTTCGACAGGGGGGCGAAAAACTGTTTTTT
NA | NA | TRBJ1-2 | TRBV30 | CAWSTGGNYGYTF | TGTGCCTGGAGCACAGGTGGAAACTATGGCTACACCTTC
NA | once | TRBJ1-6 | TRBV21-1 | CASSKRQTLHSPLHF | TGTGCCAGCAGCAAAAGGCAAACCCTACATTCACCCCTCCACTTT
NA | NA | TRBJ2-3 | TRBV9 | CASSVGSGSTDTQYF | TGTGCCAGCAGCGTCGGTAGCGGAAGCACAGATACGCAGTATTTT
NA | few | TRBJ1-2 | TRBV4-1 | CASSQERGARGGYTF | TGCGCCAGCAGCCAAGAGAGGGGGGCGCGCGGTGGCTACACCTTC
NA | NA | TRBJ1-2 | TRBV7-8 | CASSKQGGVGYTF | TGTGCCAGCAGCAAACAGGGCGGAGTAGGCTACACCTTC
NA | NA | TRBJ2-3 | TRBV19 | CASSIGPDPTDTQYF | TGTGCCAGTAGTATAGGTCCGGATCCCACAGATACGCAGTATTTT
TRBD1 | NA | TRBJ2-1 | TRBV7-3 | CASSLQTGGHNEQFF | TGTGCCAGCAGCCTGCAGACAGGGGGTCACAATGAGCAGTTCTTC
NA | NA | TRBJ1-6 | TRBV3-1/TRBV3-2 | CASSQGAQYNSPLHF | TGTGCCAGCAGCCAGGGGGCCCAATATAATTCACCCCTCCACTTT
NA | NA | TRBJ2-1 | TRBV5-4 | CASSFSGLASYNEQFF | TGTGCCAGCAGCTTTTCGGGACTCGCATCCTACAATGAGCAGTTCTTC
NA | NA | TRBJ2-3 | TRBV30 | CAWSVPQDSFTDTQYF | TGTGCCTGGAGTGTACCCCAGGACAGTTTCACAGATACGCAGTATTTT
TRBD2 | few | TRBJ2-1 | TRBV2 | CASSEASGGAENEQFF | TGTGCCAGCAGTGAAGCTAGCGGGGGGGCCGAGAATGAGCAGTTCTTC
NA | NA | TRBJ2-1 | TRBV5-4 | CASSLAGPMNNEQFF | TGTGCCAGCAGCTTGGCGGGACCGATGAACAATGAGCAGTTCTTC
NA | NA | TRBJ2-1 | TRBV10-1 | CASSESVQGNEQFF | TGCGCCAGCAGTGAGTCCGTACAGGGCAATGAGCAGTTCTTC
TRBD1 | NA | TRBJ1-2 | TRBV5-1 | CASSLDRGRRYGYTF | TGCGCCAGCAGCTTGGACAGGGGGCGCCGCTATGGCTACACCTTC
NA | NA | TRBJ1-4 | TRBV5-1 | CASSSGDSHEKLFF | TGCGCCAGCAGCTCGGGAGACAGTCATGAAAAACTGTTTTTT
NA | NA | TRBJ1-1 | TRBV18 | CASSPREVNRNTEAFF | TGTGCCAGCTCACCACGGGAAGTCAACCGGAACACTGAAGCTTTCTTT
NA | NA | TRBJ2-2 | TRBV10-3 | CAISESGRARTGELFF | TGTGCCATCAGTGAGTCGGGAAGGGCGCGCACCGGGGAGCTGTTTTTT